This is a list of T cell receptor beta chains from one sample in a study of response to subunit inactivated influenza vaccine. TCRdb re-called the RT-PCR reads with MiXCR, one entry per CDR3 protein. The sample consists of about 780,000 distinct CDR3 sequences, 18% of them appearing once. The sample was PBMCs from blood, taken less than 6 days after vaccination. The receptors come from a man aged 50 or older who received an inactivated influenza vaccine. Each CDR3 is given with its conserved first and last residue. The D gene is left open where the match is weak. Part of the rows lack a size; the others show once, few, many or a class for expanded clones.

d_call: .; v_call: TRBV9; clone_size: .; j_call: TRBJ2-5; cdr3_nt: TGTGCCAGCAGCCCTCGACTGGAACAAGAGACCCAGTACTTC; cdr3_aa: CASSPRLEQETQYF
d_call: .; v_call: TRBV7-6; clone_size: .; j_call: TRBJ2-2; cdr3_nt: TGTGCCAGCAGCTTAGCTGGCTACACCGGGGAGCTGTTTTTT; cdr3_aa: CASSLAGYTGELFF
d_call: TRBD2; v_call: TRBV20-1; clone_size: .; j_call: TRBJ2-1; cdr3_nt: TGCAGTGCTAGGTCCTTGGTGGGGTTACTAGCGGGGAGACAGAATGAGCAGTTCTTC; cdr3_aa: CSARSLVGLLAGRQNEQFF
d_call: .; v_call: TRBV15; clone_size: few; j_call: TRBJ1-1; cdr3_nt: TGTGCCGCCCGGGGGACGGGGACTGAAGCTTTCTTT; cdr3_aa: CAARGTGTEAFF
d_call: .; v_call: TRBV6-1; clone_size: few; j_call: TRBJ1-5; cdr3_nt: TGTGCCAGCAGTAGGGTCCAGGAGGTCAATCAGCCCCAGCATTTT; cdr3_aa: CASSRVQEVNQPQHF
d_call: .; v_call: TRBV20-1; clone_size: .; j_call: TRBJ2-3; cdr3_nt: TGCAGTGCGGAAGCCGGGACGCGCACAGATACGCAGTATTTT; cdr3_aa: CSAEAGTRTDTQYF
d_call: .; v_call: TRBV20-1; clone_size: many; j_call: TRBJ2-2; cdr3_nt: TGCAGTGCTAAGAGTAGCCGGACCGGGGAGCTGTTTTTT; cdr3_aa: CSAKSSRTGELFF
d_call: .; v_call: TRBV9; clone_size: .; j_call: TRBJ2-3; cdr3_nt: TGTGCCAGCAGCGTAGGCGGGGGCGACGTTACGCAGTATTTT; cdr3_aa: CASSVGGGDVTQYF
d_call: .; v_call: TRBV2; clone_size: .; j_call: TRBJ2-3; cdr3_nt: TGTGCCAGCAGTGGGTCCAGGGTCGCAGATACGCAGTATTTT; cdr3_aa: CASSGSRVADTQYF
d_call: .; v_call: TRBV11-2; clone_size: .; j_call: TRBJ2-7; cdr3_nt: TGTGCCAGCACCAGGGAGAGACAAACCGACGAGCAGTACTTC; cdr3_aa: CASTRERQTDEQYF
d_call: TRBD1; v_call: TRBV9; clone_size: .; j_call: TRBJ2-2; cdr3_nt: TGTGCCAGCAGCGTTCTCGGGACAGGCGCCTCGGGGGAGCTGTTTTTT; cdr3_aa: CASSVLGTGASGELFF
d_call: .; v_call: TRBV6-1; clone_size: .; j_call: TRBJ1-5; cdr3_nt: TGTGCCAGCAGGAGGACAGCTGATGGCAATCAGCCCCAGCATTTT; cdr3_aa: CASRRTADGNQPQHF
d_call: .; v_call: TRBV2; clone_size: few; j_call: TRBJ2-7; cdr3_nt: TGTGCCAGCAGTGAAATCTGGGGGGGCGGCGAGCAGTACTTC; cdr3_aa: CASSEIWGGGEQYF
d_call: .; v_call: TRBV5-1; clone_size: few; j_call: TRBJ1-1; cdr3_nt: TGCGCCAGCAGCGCTGGCCTCTCCGGGGGGACTGAAGCTTTCTTT; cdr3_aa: CASSAGLSGGTEAFF
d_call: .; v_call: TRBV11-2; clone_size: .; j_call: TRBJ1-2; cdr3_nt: TGTGCCAGCAGCTTGGGAAGGGACTCGGGAGGAGGCTACACCTTC; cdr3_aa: CASSLGRDSGGGYTF
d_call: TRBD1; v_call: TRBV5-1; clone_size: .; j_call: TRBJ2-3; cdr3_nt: TGCGCCAGCAGCTGGAGGACAGGGTCTCACACAGATACGCAGTATTTT; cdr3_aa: CASSWRTGSHTDTQYF
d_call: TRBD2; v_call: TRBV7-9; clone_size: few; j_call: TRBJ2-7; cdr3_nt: TGTGCCAGCTCAGGGACTAGCAGTGGTGAGCAGTACTTC; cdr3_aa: CASSGTSSGEQYF
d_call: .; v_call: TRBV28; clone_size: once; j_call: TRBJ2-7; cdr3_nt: TGTGCCAGCTCCCAGGCAGGCACCACTTGGGCCTCCTACGAGCAGTACTTC; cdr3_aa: CASSQAGTTWASYEQYF
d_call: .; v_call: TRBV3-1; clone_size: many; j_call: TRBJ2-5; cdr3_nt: TGTGCCAGCAGCCCGACTACCTTGGCATCTGGAAAAGAGACCCAGTACTTC; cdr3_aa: CASSPTTLASGKETQYF
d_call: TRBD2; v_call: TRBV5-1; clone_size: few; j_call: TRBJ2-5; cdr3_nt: TGCGCCAGCAGCCCGACTGATAGCGGGGAGACCCAGTACTTC; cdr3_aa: CASSPTDSGETQYF
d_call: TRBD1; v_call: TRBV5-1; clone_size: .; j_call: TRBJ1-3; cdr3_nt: TGCGCCAGCAGCTTGGTTACGACAGGGGATGGAAACACCATATATTTT; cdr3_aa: CASSLVTTGDGNTIYF
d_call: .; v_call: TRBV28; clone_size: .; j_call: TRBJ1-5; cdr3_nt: TGTGCCAGCAGTGGCATGGGGCCTCAGCCCCAGCATTTT; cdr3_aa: CASSGMGPQPQHF
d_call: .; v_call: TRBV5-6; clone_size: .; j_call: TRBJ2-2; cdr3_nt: TGTGCCAGCAGCTTAGCTGGGCTTTACACCGGGGAGCTGTTTTTT; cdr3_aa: CASSLAGLYTGELFF
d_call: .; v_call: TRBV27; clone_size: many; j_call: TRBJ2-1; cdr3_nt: TGTGCCAGCAGTTTATCTAGGTTAGCGGTTACCGTTAGCTCCTACAATGAGCAGTTCTTC; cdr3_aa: CASSLSRLAVTVSSYNEQFF
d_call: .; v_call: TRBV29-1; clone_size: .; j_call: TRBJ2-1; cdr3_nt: TGCAGCGTTGGAAACCGGATCCACAATGAGCAGTTCTTC; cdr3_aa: CSVGNRIHNEQFF
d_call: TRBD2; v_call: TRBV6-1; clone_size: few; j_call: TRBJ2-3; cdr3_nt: TGTGCCAGCAGTCCGACTAGCGGGAGTCCAGATACGCAGTATTTT; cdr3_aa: CASSPTSGSPDTQYF
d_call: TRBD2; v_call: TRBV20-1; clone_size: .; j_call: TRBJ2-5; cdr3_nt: TGCAGTGCTAGGGCCGGGACTAGCGTACAAGAGACCCAGTACTTC; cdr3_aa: CSARAGTSVQETQYF
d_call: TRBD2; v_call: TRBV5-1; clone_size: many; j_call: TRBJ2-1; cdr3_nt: TGCGCCAGCAGTCGTCTCTCTAGCGGGGGGGCCAATGAGCAGTTCTTC; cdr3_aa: CASSRLSSGGANEQFF
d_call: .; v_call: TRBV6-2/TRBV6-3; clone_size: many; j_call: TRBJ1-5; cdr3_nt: TGTGCCAGCAGAAGACAGAGCCGGAATCAGCCCCAGCATTTT; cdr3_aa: CASRRQSRNQPQHF
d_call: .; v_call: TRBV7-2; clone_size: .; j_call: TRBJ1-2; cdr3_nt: TGTGCCAGCAGCTTAGGGGCGGCAGGGGTGAACGCTGGCTACACCTTC; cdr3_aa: CASSLGAAGVNAGYTF
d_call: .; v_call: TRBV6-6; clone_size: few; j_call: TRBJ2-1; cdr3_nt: TGTGCCAGCAGTTACTCCGGTTACAATGAGCAGTTCTTC; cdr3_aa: CASSYSGYNEQFF
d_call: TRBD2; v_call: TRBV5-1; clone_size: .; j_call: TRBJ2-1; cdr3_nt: TGCGCCAGCAGCGCCACCGGGACTAGCGGGAGTGAGCAGTTCTTC; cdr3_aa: CASSATGTSGSEQFF
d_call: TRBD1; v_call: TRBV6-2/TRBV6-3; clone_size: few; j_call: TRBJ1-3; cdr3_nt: TGTGCCAGCTTTCAACAGGGGAGAGTCTCTGGAAACACCATATATTTT; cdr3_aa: CASFQQGRVSGNTIYF
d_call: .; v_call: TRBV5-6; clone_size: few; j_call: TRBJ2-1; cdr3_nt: TGTGCCAGCAGCGACACAAGCTCCTACAATGAGCAGTTCTTC; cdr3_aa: CASSDTSSYNEQFF
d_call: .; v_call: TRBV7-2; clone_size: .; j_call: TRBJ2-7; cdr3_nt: TGTGCCAGCAGCTTAGATCGGACAGAGAACTACGAGCAGTACTTC; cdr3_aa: CASSLDRTENYEQYF
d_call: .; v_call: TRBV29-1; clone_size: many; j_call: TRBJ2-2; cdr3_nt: TGCAGCGTTGGGTCGGGAGAGCTGTTTTTT; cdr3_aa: CSVGSGELFF
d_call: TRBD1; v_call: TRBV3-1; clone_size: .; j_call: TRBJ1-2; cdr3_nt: TGTGCCACCGGACAGGGGAACTATGGCTACACCTTC; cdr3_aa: CATGQGNYGYTF
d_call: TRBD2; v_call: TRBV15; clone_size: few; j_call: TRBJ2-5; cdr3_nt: TGTGCCACCAGCAACGGATTAGCGGGGGGGCTCATCGTGACCCAGTACTTC; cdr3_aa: CATSNGLAGGLIVTQYF
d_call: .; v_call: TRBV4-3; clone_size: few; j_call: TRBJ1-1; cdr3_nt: TGCGCCAGCAGCCAAGACCGCAGGGTGAACACTGAAGCTTTCTTT; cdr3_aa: CASSQDRRVNTEAFF
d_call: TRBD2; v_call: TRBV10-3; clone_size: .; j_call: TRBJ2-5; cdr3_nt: TGTGCCATCTCGCTCAGCGGGACGAAGTACCAAGAGACCCAGTACTTC; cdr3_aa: CAISLSGTKYQETQYF
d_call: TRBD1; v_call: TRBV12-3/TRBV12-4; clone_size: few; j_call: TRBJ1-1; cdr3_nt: TGTGCCAGCAGTTTCCGCGGGACAGACACTGAAGCTTTCTTT; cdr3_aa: CASSFRGTDTEAFF
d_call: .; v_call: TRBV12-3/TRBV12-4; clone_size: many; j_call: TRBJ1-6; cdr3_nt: TGTGCCAGCAGTTTACACACCTATAATTCACCCCTCCACTTT; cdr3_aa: CASSLHTYNSPLHF
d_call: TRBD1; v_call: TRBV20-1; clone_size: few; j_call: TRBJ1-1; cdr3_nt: TGCAGTGCGACGGGACAGAACTACATGAACACTGAAGCTTTCTTT; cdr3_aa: CSATGQNYMNTEAFF
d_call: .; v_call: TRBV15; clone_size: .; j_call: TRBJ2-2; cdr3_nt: TGTGCCACCAGCAGAGATCCCGGGGAGCTGTTTTTT; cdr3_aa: CATSRDPGELFF
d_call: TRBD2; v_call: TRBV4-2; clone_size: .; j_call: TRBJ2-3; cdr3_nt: TGTGCCAGCAGCCAAGAAGAGACTAGCGGGAGAGATACGCAGTATTTT; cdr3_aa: CASSQEETSGRDTQYF
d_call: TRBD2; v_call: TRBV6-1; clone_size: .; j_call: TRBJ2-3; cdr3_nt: TGTGCCAGCAGTGAATGGATTAGCGGGGCAACAGATACGCAGTATTTT; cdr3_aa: CASSEWISGATDTQYF
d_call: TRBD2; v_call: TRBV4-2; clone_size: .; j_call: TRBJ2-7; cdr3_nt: TGTGCCAGCAGCCATGGGCTAGCGGGGGGCTCCACCTACGAGCAGTACTTC; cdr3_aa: CASSHGLAGGSTYEQYF
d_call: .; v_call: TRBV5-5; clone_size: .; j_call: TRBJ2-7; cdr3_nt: TGTGCCAGCAGCTTTCGCCCAGCCTCCTACGAGCAGTACTTC; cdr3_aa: CASSFRPASYEQYF
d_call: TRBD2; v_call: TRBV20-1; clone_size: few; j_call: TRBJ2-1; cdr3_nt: TGCAGTGCTCGGACTAGCGGGGGGTACAATGAGCAGTTCTTC; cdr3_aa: CSARTSGGYNEQFF
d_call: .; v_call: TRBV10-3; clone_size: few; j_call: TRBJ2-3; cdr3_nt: TGTGCCATCAGTGATCATGGGACAGATACGCAGTATTTT; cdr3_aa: CAISDHGTDTQYF
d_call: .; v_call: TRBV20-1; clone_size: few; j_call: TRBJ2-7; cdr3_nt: TGCAGTGCTAGAGATGTCCACGAGCAGTACTTC; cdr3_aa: CSARDVHEQYF
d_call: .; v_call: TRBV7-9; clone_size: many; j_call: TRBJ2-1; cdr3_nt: TGTGCCAGCAGCCCCCCTGGGGGGATAGGGGAGCAGTTCTTC; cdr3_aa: CASSPPGGIGEQFF
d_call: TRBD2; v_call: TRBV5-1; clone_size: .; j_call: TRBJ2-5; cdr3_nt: TGCGCCAGCAGCTTCTTGGCGGGGGGCTCCTATAAACAAGAGACCCAGTACTTC; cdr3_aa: CASSFLAGGSYKQETQYF
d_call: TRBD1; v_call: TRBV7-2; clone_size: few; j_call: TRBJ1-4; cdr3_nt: TGTGCCAGCAGCTTAGACGGACAGGTTAATGAAAAACTGTTTTTT; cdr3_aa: CASSLDGQVNEKLFF